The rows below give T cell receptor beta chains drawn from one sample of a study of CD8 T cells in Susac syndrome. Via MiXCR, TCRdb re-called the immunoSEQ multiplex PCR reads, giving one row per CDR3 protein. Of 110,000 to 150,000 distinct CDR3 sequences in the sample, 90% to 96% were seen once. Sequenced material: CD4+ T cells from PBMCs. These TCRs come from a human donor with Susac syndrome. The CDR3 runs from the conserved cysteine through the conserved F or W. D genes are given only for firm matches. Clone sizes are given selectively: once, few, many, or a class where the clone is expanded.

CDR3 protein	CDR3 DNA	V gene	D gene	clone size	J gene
CSAGDRVAFF	TGCAGCGCTGGGGACAGAGTAGCTTTCTTT	TRBV29-1	TRBD1	NA	TRBJ1-1
CASSLQSLDGYTF	TGTGCCAGCAGTTTACAGTCCCTAGATGGCTACACCTTC	TRBV3-1	NA	NA	TRBJ1-2
CATSVDYNSPLHF	TGTGCCACCTCAGTCGACTATAATTCACCCCTCCACTTT	TRBV7-9	NA	once	TRBJ1-6
CASSVVDGGYTF	TGTGCCAGCAGCGTAGTCGACGGTGGCTACACCTTC	TRBV9	NA	NA	TRBJ1-2
CSVDAGRTYNEQFF	TGCAGCGTTGACGCAGGAAGAACCTACAATGAGCAGTTCTTC	TRBV29-1	NA	NA	TRBJ2-1
CSARGGTGNEAPNSPLHF	TGCAGTGCTAGGGGCGGGACAGGGAATGAAGCTCCTAATTCACCCCTCCACTTT	TRBV20-1	TRBD1	NA	TRBJ1-6
CATTSGTSAYNEQFF	TGTGCCACCACCTCCGGGACTAGCGCCTACAATGAGCAGTTCTTC	TRBV24-1	TRBD2	once	TRBJ2-1
CASSSESGTHGYTF	TGCGCCAGCAGCTCGGAGTCAGGGACCCATGGCTACACCTTC	TRBV5-1	NA	NA	TRBJ1-2
CASSGGVTGSPLHF	TGCGCCAGCAGCGGCGGGGTGACAGGTTCACCCCTCCACTTT	TRBV5-1	NA	NA	TRBJ1-6
CASSSGGGTDTQYF	TGTGCCAGCAGTTCCGGCGGGGGCACAGATACGCAGTATTTT	TRBV28	NA	NA	TRBJ2-3
CSANRDSYEQYF	TGCAGTGCTAACCGGGACTCCTACGAGCAGTACTTC	TRBV20-1	NA	NA	TRBJ2-7
CSPPGLNQETQYF	TGCAGCCCCCCGGGACTCAACCAAGAGACCCAGTACTTC	TRBV20-1	NA	NA	TRBJ2-5
CSVDLTGGASYTF	TGCAGCGTTGATTTGACAGGGGGCGCGAGCTACACCTTC	TRBV29-1	TRBD1	NA	TRBJ1-2
CASKRDSNTGELFF	TGCGCCAGCAAGCGAGACAGTAACACCGGGGAGCTGTTTTTT	TRBV5-1	NA	NA	TRBJ2-2
CAISRGGGNTIYF	TGTGCCATCAGTCGAGGAGGTGGAAACACCATATATTTT	TRBV10-3	NA	NA	TRBJ1-3
CASGLRENYGYTF	TGTGCTAGTGGTTTACGGGAGAACTATGGCTACACCTTC	TRBV12-5	NA	once	TRBJ1-2
CASSAGYSGANVLTF	TGTGCCAGCAGCGCAGGGTACTCTGGGGCCAACGTCCTGACTTTC	TRBV9	NA	NA	TRBJ2-6
CASTFEGQGNYGYTF	TGTGCCAGCACTTTTGAGGGACAGGGTAACTATGGCTACACCTTC	TRBV12-3/TRBV12-4	TRBD1	NA	TRBJ1-2
CASSFSPSSEQYF	TGTGCCAGCAGCTTTAGTCCTAGTAGCGAGCAGTACTTC	TRBV7-9	NA	NA	TRBJ2-7
CSAPKRGVSNEQFF	TGCAGTGCTCCAAAGCGCGGGGTCTCGAATGAGCAGTTCTTC	TRBV20-1	NA	NA	TRBJ2-1
CASSPESGTSGDTQYF	TGTGCCAGCAGCCCCGAATCCGGGACTAGCGGGGATACGCAGTATTTT	TRBV9	TRBD2	NA	TRBJ2-3
CASSFLGGRSNEQFF	TGTGCCAGCAGTTTTCTGGGCGGGAGAAGTAATGAGCAGTTCTTC	TRBV12-3/TRBV12-4	TRBD2	NA	TRBJ2-1